This entry features one TCR beta chain sequence. Its antigen is not known. This entry comes from a study of PD-1 blockade in classical Hodgkin lymphoma. Overall study findings and caveats: Nivolumab initiated under 1 year post-ASCT led to patient exclusion. Newly diagnosed patients and complete responders had comparable diversity at baseline.

Time point reported: cycle 4 day 1 (C4D1), after less than seven weeks of nivolumab. Every single patient, without exception, relapsed after autologous stem cell transplantation, and brentuximab vedotin exposure varied. The CD4+ T cells used were purified from thawed PBMCs through magnetic negative selection. Relapsed/refractory classical Hodgkin lymphoma patients had complete, partial or progressive responses. Libraries were prepared by immunoSEQ multiplex PCR; TCRdb keeps only in-frame clonotypes and omits some of them. The sample has 30,000 or so clones; 86% are singletons. Germline CDR1 SGHKS, CDR2 YYEKEE (reference sequence). Trimming took 4 bases from V and 4 from J, leaving 12 bases between them. The CDR3 length is 14 residues.

The origin of this receptor is a human donor with classical Hodgkin lymphoma. V usage is TRBV5-5 and J usage is TRBJ2-4; D is perhaps TRBD1 or TRBD2 (5 bases each). The sequencing here drew on CD4+ T cells from blood, taken before the fourth cycle of nivolumab. As DNA, the CDR3 is TGTGCCAGCAGCGTAGGGGAGCCGAAAAACATTCAGTACTTC. Translated, it gives CASSVGEPKNIQYF.